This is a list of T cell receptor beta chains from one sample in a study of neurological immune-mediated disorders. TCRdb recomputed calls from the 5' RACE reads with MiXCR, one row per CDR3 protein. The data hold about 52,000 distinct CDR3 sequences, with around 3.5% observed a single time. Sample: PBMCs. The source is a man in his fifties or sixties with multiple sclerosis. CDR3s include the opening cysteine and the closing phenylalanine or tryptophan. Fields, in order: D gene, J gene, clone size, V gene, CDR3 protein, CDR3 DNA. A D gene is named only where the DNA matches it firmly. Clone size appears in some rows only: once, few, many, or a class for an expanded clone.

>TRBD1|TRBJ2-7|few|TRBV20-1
CSPSMGTGGSYEQYF
TGCAGTCCTTCTATGGGGACAGGGGGATCCTACGAGCAGTACTTC
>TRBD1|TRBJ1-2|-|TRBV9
CASSVGGTGGEHYGYTF
TGTGCCAGCAGCGTAGGGGGGACAGGGGGCGAGCACTATGGCTACACCTTC
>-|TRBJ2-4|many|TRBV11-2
CASSLKQSLNIQYF
TGTGCCAGCAGCTTAAAGCAGTCTCTTAACATTCAGTACTTC
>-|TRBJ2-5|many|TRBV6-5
CASRPSGLETQYF
TGTGCCAGCAGGCCTTCAGGATTGGAGACCCAGTACTTC
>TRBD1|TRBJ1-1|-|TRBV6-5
CASSYWDRSFF
TGTGCCAGCAGTTATTGGGACAGGTCTTTCTTT
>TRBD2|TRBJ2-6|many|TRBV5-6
CASSSRLAGRSGANVLTF
TGTGCCAGCAGCTCACGACTAGCGGGACGATCTGGGGCCAACGTCCTGACTTTC
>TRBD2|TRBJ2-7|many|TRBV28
CASIASGRAFEQYF
TGTGCCAGCATCGCTAGCGGGAGGGCCTTCGAGCAGTACTTC
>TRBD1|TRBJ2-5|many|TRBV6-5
CASSNPGTGGLAQYF
TGTGCCAGCAGTAACCCCGGGACAGGGGGGTTGGCCCAGTACTTC
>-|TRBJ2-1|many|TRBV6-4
CASSDSPGSGNEQFF
TGTGCCAGCAGTGACTCACCCGGGAGTGGGAATGAGCAGTTCTTC
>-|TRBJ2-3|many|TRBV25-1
CASSVGTDTQYF
TGTGCCAGCAGTGTAGGAACAGATACGCAGTATTTT
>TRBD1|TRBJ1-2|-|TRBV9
CASSAGQGNGYTF
TGTGCCAGCAGCGCCGGACAGGGCAATGGCTACACCTTC
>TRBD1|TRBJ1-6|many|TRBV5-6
CASSLRTGASNSPLHF
TGTGCCAGCAGCTTGAGGACAGGGGCGTCTAATTCACCCCTCCACTTT
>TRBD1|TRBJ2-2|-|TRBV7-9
CASSSQPQGAGELFF
TGTGCCAGCAGCTCACAACCACAGGGGGCCGGGGAGCTGTTTTTT
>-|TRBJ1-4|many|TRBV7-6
CAPGIGALLWEKLFF
TGTGCCCCCGGAATAGGGGCCCTGTTGTGGGAAAAACTGTTTTTT
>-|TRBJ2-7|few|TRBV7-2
CASSNPGPPNYEQYF
TGTGCCAGCAGCAACCCGGGCCCTCCGAACTACGAGCAGTACTTC
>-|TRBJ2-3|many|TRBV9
CASSVYGGSTDTQYF
TGTGCCAGCAGCGTATATGGCGGGAGCACAGATACGCAGTATTTT
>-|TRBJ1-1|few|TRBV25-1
CASIQGGLRAEAFF
TGTGCCAGCATACAGGGTGGGTTACGAGCTGAAGCTTTCTTT
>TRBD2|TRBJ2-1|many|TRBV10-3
CSTTPSGGKNEQFF
TGTTCGACTACTCCCAGCGGGGGAAAGAATGAGCAGTTCTTC
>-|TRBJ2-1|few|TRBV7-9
CASSRSSSYNEQFF
TGTGCCAGCAGCCGGTCGAGCTCCTACAATGAGCAGTTCTTC
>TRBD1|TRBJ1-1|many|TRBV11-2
CASSPTGDTEAFF
TGTGCCAGCAGTCCCACAGGGGACACTGAAGCTTTCTTT
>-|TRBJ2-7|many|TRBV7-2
CASSLISYEQYF
TGTGCCAGCAGCTTAATTTCCTACGAGCAGTACTTC
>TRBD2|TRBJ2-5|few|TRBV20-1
CSAPWLGGPGETQYF
TGCAGTGCTCCCTGGCTGGGAGGGCCTGGTGAGACCCAGTACTTC
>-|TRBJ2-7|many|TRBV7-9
CASRRSGTDYYEQYF
TGTGCCAGCAGGCGATCCGGGACTGACTACTACGAGCAGTACTTC
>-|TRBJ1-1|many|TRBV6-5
CASSFRQRNTEAFF
TGTGCCAGCAGTTTCCGGCAGAGGAACACTGAAGCTTTCTTT
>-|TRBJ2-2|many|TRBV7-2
CASSRDSSTGELFF
TGTGCCAGCAGTCGGGACTCCTCCACCGGGGAGCTGTTTTTT
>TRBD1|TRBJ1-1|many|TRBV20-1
CSARTGDEAFF
TGCAGTGCTAGAACAGGGGATGAAGCTTTCTTT
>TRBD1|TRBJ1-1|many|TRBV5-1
CASSLEKQGGLSGAFF
TGCGCCAGCAGCTTGGAGAAACAGGGGGGTCTTAGTGGAGCTTTCTTT
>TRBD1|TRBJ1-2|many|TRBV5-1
CASSRGQNFGYTF
TGCGCCAGCAGCCGGGGACAGAACTTTGGCTACACCTTC
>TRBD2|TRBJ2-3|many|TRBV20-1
CSARATSGASTDTQYF
TGCAGTGCTAGGGCAACTAGCGGAGCTAGCACAGATACGCAGTATTTT
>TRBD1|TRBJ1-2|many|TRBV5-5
CASSLQGGGYTF
TGTGCCAGCAGCTTGCAGGGGGGTGGCTACACCTTC
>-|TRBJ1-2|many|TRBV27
CASSPGQFHYGYTF
TGTGCCAGCAGTCCGGGACAATTTCACTATGGCTACACCTTC
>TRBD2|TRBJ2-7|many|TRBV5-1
CASSAGLSGVGEQYF
TGCGCCAGCAGCGCTGGACTAAGCGGGGTGGGCGAGCAGTACTTC
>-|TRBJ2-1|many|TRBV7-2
CASSRRSSNLSYNEQFF
TGTGCCAGCAGCCGTCGCAGCAGTAATCTAAGTTACAATGAGCAGTTCTTC
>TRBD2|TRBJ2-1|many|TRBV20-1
CSARDLRRGGYEQFF
TGCAGTGCTAGAGACCTCAGGCGGGGGGGCTATGAGCAGTTCTTC
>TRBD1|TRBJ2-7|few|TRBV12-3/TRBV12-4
CASSFSRTGNSYEQYF
TGTGCCAGCAGTTTCTCCCGGACAGGGAATTCCTACGAGCAGTACTTC
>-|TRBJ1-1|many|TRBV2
CASSPGFGGYTEAFF
TGTGCCAGCAGCCCCGGCTTTGGGGGATACACTGAAGCTTTCTTT
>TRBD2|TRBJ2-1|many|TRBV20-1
CSARVGAGGRQFF
TGCAGTGCTAGAGTTGGAGCGGGAGGTCGGCAGTTCTTC
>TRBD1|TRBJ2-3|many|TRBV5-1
CASSGGQGADTQYF
TGCGCCAGCAGCGGGGGACAGGGGGCAGATACGCAGTATTTT
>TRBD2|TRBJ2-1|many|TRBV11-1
CASSFSAGGQGEQFF
TGTGCCAGCAGCTTCTCAGCGGGGGGCCAGGGTGAGCAGTTCTTC
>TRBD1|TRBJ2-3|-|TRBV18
CASSPRGTGSTDTQYF
TGTGCCAGCTCACCACGCGGGACAGGTAGCACAGATACGCAGTATTTT
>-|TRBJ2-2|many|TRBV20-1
CSASAVGGENTGELFF
TGCAGTGCTAGCGCTGTTGGCGGGGAGAACACCGGGGAGCTGTTTTTT
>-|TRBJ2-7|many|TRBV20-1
CSQRGPGGSYEQYF
TGCAGTCAGAGGGGACCTGGAGGTTCCTACGAGCAGTACTTC
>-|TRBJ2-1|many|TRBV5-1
CASSSLGPQDEQFF
TGCGCCAGCAGCTCATTGGGGCCCCAAGATGAGCAGTTCTTC
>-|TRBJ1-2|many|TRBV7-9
CASSPGVGYGYTF
TGTGCCAGCTCCCCCGGGGTGGGCTATGGCTACACCTTC
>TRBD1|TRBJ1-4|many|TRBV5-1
CASSLVTGTEKLFF
TGCGCCAGCAGCTTGGTGACAGGGACGGAGAAACTGTTTTTT
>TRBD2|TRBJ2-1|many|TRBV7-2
CASSLEASGLGEQFF
TGTGCCAGCAGCTTAGAGGCTAGCGGCTTAGGTGAGCAGTTCTTC
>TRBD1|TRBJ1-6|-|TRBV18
CASSLDGTGSRSPLHF
TGTGCCAGCTCACTCGACGGGACAGGGTCGCGGTCACCCCTCCACTTT
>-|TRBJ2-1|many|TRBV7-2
CASSPPPGRNEQFF
TGTGCCAGCAGCCCCCCCCCGGGGAGGAATGAGCAGTTCTTC
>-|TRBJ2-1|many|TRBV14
CASSPGYWHSLSYNEQFF
TGTGCCAGCAGCCCAGGATATTGGCACTCGCTATCCTACAATGAGCAGTTCTTC
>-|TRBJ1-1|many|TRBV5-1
CASSLELGGTEAFF
TGCGCCAGCAGCTTGGAATTGGGCGGCACTGAAGCTTTCTTT
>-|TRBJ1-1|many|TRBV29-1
CSVRGDTVNTEAFF
TGCAGCGTGCGAGGGGACACGGTGAACACTGAAGCTTTCTTT
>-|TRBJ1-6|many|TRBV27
CASMGGTSPLHF
TGTGCCAGCATGGGCGGGACCTCACCCCTCCACTTT
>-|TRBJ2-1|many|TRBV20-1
CSARERGSYNEQFF
TGCAGTGCTAGAGAAAGGGGCTCCTACAATGAGCAGTTCTTC
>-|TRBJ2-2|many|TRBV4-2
CASSQDGGGELFF
TGTGCCAGCAGCCAAGATGGGGGCGGGGAGCTGTTTTTT